This T cell receptor beta chain is from a study of T cell responses to AZD1222 COVID-19 vaccine. The protocol was immunoSEQ multiplex PCR, while the TCRdb copy is restricted to in-frame clones and leaves out a portion. The data contain under 170,000 clones, approximately 90% of them singletons. Regarding this clone: Its antigen is unknown.

Points from the study as a whole: Once two AZD1222 doses were given, Spike-specific TCR breadth and depth went up. Repertoire collection took place solely once the T cell response had peaked. Baseline serology detected seropositivity in only five to seven AZD1222 recipients. Dominant at 160-218 and 743-854, vaccine-associated CD4 TCRs also spanned spike.

Sequences were derived from peripheral blood, sampled 28 days after the second AZD1222 dose. This clonotype was sampled from an adult who received the AZD1222 COVID-19 vaccine.

In DNA form, the CDR3 reads TGTGCCAGCAGCTTAGATAGGGGAGGCCCCTACAATGAGCAGTTCTTC. Translated, it gives CASSLDRGGPYNEQFF. The genes are TRBV11-3 and TRBJ2-1; D might be TRBD2 (6 bases). In germline, CDR1 is SGHNT, CDR2 YENEEA. The CDR3 sequence is 16 residues long. The V and J ends lost 0 bases and 2 bases respectively, with 11 bases between them.